This TCR beta chain was identified in a study of cytomegalovirus exposure and HLA in healthy donors. The V gene's germline CDR1 is LNHNV and CDR2 YYDKDF (reference sequence). The J segment lost 7 bases and the V segment lost 4 bases, leaving 7 bases of the junction unmatched. The CDR3 length is 16 residues. PCR used 60 Vbeta primers and 13 Jbeta primers. Measured with immunoSEQ multiplex PCR; TCRdb has only the in-frame clones, and not every one. The sample carries approximately 150,000 clones, 82% recorded once. Material: PBMCs. The clonotype comes from a man aged 18 to 30 in good health and CMV-seropositive. The chain recombines TRBV15 with TRBJ2-2; 12 nucleotides agree with TRBD1. The CDR3 loop is CATSMGTGGEDGELFF. The CDR3 DNA reads TGTGCCACCAGCATGGGGACAGGGGGCGAGGACGGGGAGCTGTTTTTT.